This T cell receptor beta chain was sequenced for a study of T cells expressing NK-cell markers. Study overall: Underlying the TCR beta repertoires were sorted CD3+CD56+NKG2C+, CD3+CD56+NKG2C- and CD3+CD56-NKG2C+ T cells. Most of the eight sequenced donors were HCMV-seropositive; one was seronegative. The study, taken as a whole, reports: Researchers report these clonotypes also headed the CD3+CD56-NKG2C+ fraction in a few donors.

Turning to this clonotype: The antigen is unknown.

The germline gives CDR1 MGHRA, CDR2 YSYEKL. The CDR3 extends over 15 amino acids. What made the TCR beta cDNA was 5'RACE template switching with UMIs. TCRdb re-called the 5' RACE reads, yielding one record per CDR3 amino acid sequence without DNA. This listing includes some 140,000 distinct CDR3 sequences. The V and J genes are TRBV4-1 and TRBJ2-5; absent DNA, TCRdb's TRBD1 call cannot be checked. The sample comprised blood T cells: a sorted CD56 or NKG2C T cell subset, CD4+ or CD8+ T cells, or bulk PBMC T cells (not recorded which). This receptor was identified in a woman between 50 and 59 years old in good health. The CDR3 loop reads CASSEGQWIVETQYF.